This T cell receptor (beta chain) stems from a study of PD-L1 blockade in urothelial cancer. Study background: Each patient had 0 to 3 earlier chemotherapy regimens.

Trimming cost V 2 bases and J 0 bases, with 10 bases left between them. The CDR3 consists of 15 residues. Germline values: CDR1 SEHNR, CDR2 FQNEAQ (reference sequence). Sampling of each patient yielded between 1 and 8 specimens, collected pretreatment and on-treatment. Sequencing was performed with immunoSEQ multiplex PCR; in TCRdb, only in-frame clones are kept and a portion is missing. The data hold 80,000 to 130,000 clones, with about 90% observed a single time. The origin of this receptor is a woman over 75 with urothelial cancer. Specimen: PBMCs, collected around atezolizumab (anti-PD-L1) treatment. The chain combines TRBV7-9 with TRBJ1-1; a possible D gene is TRBD1 (5 bases). In DNA, the CDR3 is TGTGCCAGCAGCTTACAGTCAGGGCTGAACACTGAAGCTTTCTTT. It codes for CASSLQSGLNTEAFF.